The sequence of this T cell receptor (beta chain) was determined in a study of blood T cell repertoires in COVID-19 (dated by TCRdb to 2019 to 2021). Describing the broader study: Collaborator samples came from the United States, Italy and Spain and covered acute and convalescent phases of COVID-19. The prospective study material was composed of cDNA or gDNA derived from T cells, B-cell-depleted T cells, or PBMCs. Deeply sampled blood TCRbeta repertoires from subjects exposed to, actively infected with, or recovered from COVID-19 were included in the dataset. The repertoires were released in a freely available public database intended as a resource for research on the immune response to SARS-CoV-2. Samples were obtained from the ongoing ImmuneRACE study (first 160 participants) and from 1,254 subjects provided by 6 global collaborators. A de-identified subject ID, COVID-19 status, age in years and sex were almost always included in the sample metadata. Where available, HLA class I and class II types were obtained from metadata supplied by the sample provider rather than from assay-based typing. The investigation overall reported the following: The amount of clinical and demographic metadata varied by source and participant and was provided uncurated.

V is pared back by 4 bases and J by 5 bases, with 8 bases lying between the germline termini. From the germline V gene, CDR1 is ENHRY and CDR2 is SYGVKD. Measured from the cysteine to the phenylalanine, the CDR3 is 12 residues long. Just the 36-base CDR3 DNA is kept, in frame starting at base 1. This clone was seen only once. The clone's antigen remains unknown. No base quality information exists; no much larger clone differs at one position. The collaborating institutions used their own protocols to collect whole blood in K2EDTA tubes. For TCRbeta analysis, collaborator samples were shipped as frozen whole blood, as isolated PBMCs, or as DNA extracted from either sample type. TCRbeta CDR3 regions were amplified from genomic DNA by means of the immunoSEQ Assay, a bias-controlled multiplex PCR. The study's processing was this. The number of nucleated cells in each sample was estimated from the amplification of reference gene primers within the assay. To quantify the absolute abundance of each unique TCRbeta CDR3 rearrangement, sequence reads were collapsed and filtered. For each sample, productive Simpson clonality was calculated as the square root of Simpson's diversity index over productive rearrangements. TCRdb holds this immuneACCESS table with in-frame rearrangements only. Some clones are missing; in checked studies, unresolved V genes explain under half, and the rest has no known cause. The DNA was the basis for D and trimming; V, J and clone size are from that table. In all, the sample holds around 180,000 clones, and around 67% of those were seen once. In total, the top ten clones hold 3% of the sample.

The chain joins TRBV10-3 to TRBJ1-1, with the identity of the D gene unclear. This TCR was sampled from a woman over 75 with acute or convalescent COVID-19. The sequencing input was peripheral blood. The bases read TGTGCCATCAGTGGCAGACAAACTGAAGCTTTCTTT. Its protein product is CAISGRQTEAFF.